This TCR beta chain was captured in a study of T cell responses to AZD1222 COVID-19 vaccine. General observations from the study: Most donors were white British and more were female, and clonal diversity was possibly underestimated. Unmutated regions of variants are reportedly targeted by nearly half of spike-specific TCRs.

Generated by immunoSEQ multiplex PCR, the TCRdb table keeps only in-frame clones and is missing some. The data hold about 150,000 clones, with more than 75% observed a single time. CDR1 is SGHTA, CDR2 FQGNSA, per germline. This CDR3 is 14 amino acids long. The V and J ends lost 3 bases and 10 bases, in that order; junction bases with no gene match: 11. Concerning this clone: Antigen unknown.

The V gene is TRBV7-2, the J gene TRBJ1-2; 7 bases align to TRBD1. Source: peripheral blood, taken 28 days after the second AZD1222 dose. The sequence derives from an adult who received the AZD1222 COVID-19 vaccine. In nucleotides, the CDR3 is TGTGCCAGCAGCTTGACCGGGACAGCAACTACCTACACCTTC. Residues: CASSLTGTATTYTF.